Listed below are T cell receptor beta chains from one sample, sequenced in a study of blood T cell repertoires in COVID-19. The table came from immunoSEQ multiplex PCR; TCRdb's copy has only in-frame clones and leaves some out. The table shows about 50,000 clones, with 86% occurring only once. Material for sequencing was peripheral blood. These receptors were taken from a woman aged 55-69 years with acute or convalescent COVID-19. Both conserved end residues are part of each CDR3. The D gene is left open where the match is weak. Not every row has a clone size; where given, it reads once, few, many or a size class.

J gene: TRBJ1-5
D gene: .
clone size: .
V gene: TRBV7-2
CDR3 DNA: TGTGCCAGCAGCAGCCAGCGGGGGGATCAGCCCCAGCATTTT
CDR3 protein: CASSSQRGDQPQHF

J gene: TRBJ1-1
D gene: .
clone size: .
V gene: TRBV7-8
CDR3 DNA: TGTGCCAGCAGCTCGCATACCCGGGGAGTGAACACTGAAGCTTTCTTT
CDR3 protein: CASSSHTRGVNTEAFF

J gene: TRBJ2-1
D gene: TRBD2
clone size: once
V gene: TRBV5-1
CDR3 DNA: TGCGCCAGCAGCCTGAGGCCACTAGCGGGAGGGGGCGATGAGCAGTTCTTC
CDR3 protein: CASSLRPLAGGGDEQFF

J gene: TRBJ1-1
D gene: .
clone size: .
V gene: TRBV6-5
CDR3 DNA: TGTGCCAGCCTAAGGGAAGAGGGAGCTTTCTTT
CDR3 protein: CASLREEGAFF

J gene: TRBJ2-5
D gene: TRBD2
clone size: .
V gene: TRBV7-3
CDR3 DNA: TGTGCCAGCAGCCAAGGACTAGGAGAGACCCAGTACTTC
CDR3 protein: CASSQGLGETQYF

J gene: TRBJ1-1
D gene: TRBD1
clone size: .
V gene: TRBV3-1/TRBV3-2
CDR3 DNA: TGTGCCAGCTTGAACAGGGGCAGCACTGAAGCTTTCTTT
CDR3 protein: CASLNRGSTEAFF

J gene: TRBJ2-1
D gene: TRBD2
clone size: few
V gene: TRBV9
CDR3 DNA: TGTGCCAGCAGCGTTGCGGGAGCTGGGTACAATGAGCAGTTCTTC
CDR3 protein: CASSVAGAGYNEQFF

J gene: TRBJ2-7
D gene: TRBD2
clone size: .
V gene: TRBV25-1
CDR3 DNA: TGTGCCAGCCGGGGGGGTAGCGAGCAGTACTTC
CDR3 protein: CASRGGSEQYF

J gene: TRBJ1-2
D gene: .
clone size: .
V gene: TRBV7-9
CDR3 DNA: TGTGCCAGCAGCCCTCAGTCATTGGACAGCCGCTATGGCTACACCTTC
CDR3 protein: CASSPQSLDSRYGYTF

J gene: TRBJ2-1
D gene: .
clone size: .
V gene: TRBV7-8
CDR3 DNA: TGTGCCAGCAGAAGCGGACGAAGCGAGCAGTTCTTC
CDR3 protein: CASRSGRSEQFF

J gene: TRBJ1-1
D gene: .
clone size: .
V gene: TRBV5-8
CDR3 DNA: TGTGCCAGCAGCACCGGACTCGGGCGGGGCACTGAAGCTTTCTTT
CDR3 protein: CASSTGLGRGTEAFF

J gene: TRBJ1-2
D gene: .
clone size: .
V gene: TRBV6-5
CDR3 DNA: TGTGCCAGCAGCGAGACTGACAGTCACTACTATGGCTACACCTTC
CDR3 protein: CASSETDSHYYGYTF

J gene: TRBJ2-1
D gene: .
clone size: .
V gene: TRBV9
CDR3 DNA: TGTGCCAGCAGCGAGTGGACAGCGAACAATGAGCAGTTCTTC
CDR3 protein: CASSEWTANNEQFF

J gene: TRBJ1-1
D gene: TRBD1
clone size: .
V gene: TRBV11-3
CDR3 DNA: TGTGCCAGCAGCTTAGCGGGACAGATGAACACTGAAGCTTTCTTT
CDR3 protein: CASSLAGQMNTEAFF

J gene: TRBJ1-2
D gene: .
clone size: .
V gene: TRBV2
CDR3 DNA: TGTGCCAGCAGGGTTCAGGGATTAGGTGGGAACTATGGCTACACCTTC
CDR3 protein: CASRVQGLGGNYGYTF

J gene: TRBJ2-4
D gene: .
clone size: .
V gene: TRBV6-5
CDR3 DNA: TGTGCCAGCAGTAAACAGGAAGCCAAAAACATTCAGTACTTC
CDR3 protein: CASSKQEAKNIQYF

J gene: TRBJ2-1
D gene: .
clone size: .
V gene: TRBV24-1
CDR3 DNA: TGTGCCACCAGTGATTCCCAGGGTAGGAAGTTCTTC
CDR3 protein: CATSDSQGRKFF

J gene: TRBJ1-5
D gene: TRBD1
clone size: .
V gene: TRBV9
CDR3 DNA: TGTGCCAGCAGCGTACAGGGGGCGAGGCAGCCCCAGCATTTT
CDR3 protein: CASSVQGARQPQHF

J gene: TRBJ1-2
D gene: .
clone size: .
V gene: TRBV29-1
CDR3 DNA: TGCAGCGCTAAAGAGGGGGGTGGCTACACCTTC
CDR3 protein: CSAKEGGGYTF

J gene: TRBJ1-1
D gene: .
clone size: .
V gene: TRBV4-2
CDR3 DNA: TGTGCCAGCAGTCAGAACACTGAAGCTTTCTTT
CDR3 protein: CASSQNTEAFF

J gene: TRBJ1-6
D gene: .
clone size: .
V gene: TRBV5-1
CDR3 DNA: TGCGCCAGCAGCACTACCCGGGGGGATAATTCACCCCTCCACTTT
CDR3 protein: CASSTTRGDNSPLHF

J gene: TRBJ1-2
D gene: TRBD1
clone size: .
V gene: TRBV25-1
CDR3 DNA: TGTGCCAGCAGTCCGGGACAGGGGAACTATGGCTACACCTTC
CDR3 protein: CASSPGQGNYGYTF

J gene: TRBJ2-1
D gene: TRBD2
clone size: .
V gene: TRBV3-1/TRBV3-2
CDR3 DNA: TGTGCCAGCAGCTCCCGGGAGGCCTACAATGAGCAGTTCTTC
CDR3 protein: CASSSREAYNEQFF

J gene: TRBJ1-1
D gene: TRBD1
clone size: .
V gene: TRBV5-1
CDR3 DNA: TGCGCCAGCAGCACTCTGGACAGGGGGCGGTCAACGAACACTGAAGCTTTCTTT
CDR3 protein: CASSTLDRGRSTNTEAFF

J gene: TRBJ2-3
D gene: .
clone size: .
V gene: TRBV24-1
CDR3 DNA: TGTGCCACCAGTGATTGGCAGGGGAAACCCACGGATACGCAGTATTTT
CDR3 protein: CATSDWQGKPTDTQYF

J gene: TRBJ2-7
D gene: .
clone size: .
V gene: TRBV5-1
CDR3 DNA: TGCGCCAGCAGCTTGGCAGGGACCTACGAGCAGTACTTC
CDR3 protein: CASSLAGTYEQYF

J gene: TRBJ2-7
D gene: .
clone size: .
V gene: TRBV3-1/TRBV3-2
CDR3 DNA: TGTGCCAGCAGCCTTGGGGGCGGGACAGCCTTCTACGAGCAGTACTTC
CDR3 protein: CASSLGGGTAFYEQYF

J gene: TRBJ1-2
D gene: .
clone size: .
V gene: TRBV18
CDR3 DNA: TGTGCCAGCTCACCACCGCGGGGAAACTATGGCTACACCTTC
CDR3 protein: CASSPPRGNYGYTF

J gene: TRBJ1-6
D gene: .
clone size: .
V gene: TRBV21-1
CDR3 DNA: TGTGCCAGCAGCAAAGCGCGGCAGGGGAGTAATAATTCACCCCTCCACTTT
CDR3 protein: CASSKARQGSNNSPLHF

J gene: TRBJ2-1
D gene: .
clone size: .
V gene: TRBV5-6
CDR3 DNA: TGTGCCAGCAGCTTGGTAGTTCAGGGGAGCTCCTACAATGAGCAGTTCTTC
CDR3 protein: CASSLVVQGSSYNEQFF

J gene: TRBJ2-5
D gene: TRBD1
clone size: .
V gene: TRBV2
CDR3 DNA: TGTGCCAGCAGTGGAACCGGGACAGGGGGAAGGGAGACCCAGTACTTC
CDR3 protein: CASSGTGTGGRETQYF

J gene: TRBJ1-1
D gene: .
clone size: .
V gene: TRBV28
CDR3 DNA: TGTGCCAGCTCCCGAGGGGGAGTGGGCGCTGAAGCTTTCTTT
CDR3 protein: CASSRGGVGAEAFF

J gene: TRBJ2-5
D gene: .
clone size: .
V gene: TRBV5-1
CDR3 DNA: TGCGCCAGCAGCTTCCGGACACTCCAAGAGACCCAGTACTTC
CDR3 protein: CASSFRTLQETQYF

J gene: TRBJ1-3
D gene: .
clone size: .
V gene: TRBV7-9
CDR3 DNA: TGTGCCAGCAGCCTCGACACAGGGACGAGAAACACCATATATTTT
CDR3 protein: CASSLDTGTRNTIYF

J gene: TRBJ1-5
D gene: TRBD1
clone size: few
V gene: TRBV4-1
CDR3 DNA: TGCGCCAGCAGCCATATGGGACAGGGTAACAATCAGCCCCAGCATTTT
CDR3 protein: CASSHMGQGNNQPQHF

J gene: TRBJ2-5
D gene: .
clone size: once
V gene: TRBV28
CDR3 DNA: TGTGCCAGCGAATCGATCAGGGCCTACCAAGAGACCCAGTACTTC
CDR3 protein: CASESIRAYQETQYF

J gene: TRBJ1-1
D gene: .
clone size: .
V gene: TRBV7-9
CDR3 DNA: TGTGCCAGCAGCCGACAGGTAGGGACTGAAGCTTTCTTT
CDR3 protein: CASSRQVGTEAFF

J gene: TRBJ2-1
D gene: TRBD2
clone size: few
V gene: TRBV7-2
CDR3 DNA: TGTGCCAGCAGCTTAGAATTTACTAGCGGGCGATACAATGAGCAGTTCTTC
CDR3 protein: CASSLEFTSGRYNEQFF

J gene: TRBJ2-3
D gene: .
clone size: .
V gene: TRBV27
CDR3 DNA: TGTGCCAGCAGTTTAAAAGGGGGAACAGATACGCAGTATTTT
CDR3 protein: CASSLKGGTDTQYF

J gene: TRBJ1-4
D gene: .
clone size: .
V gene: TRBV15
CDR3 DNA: TGTGCCACCAGCGATACTCTTAATGAAAAACTGTTTTTT
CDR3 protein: CATSDTLNEKLFF

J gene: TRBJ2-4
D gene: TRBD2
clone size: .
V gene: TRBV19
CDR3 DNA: TGTGCCACCCGACCACTAGCGGGGGTCAAAAACATTCAGTACTTC
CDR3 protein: CATRPLAGVKNIQYF

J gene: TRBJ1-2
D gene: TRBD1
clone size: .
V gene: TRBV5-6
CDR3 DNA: TGTGCCAGCAGCCTGGACAGGAACGTGTATGGCTACACCTTC
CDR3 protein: CASSLDRNVYGYTF

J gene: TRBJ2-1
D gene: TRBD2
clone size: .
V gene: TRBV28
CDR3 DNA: TGTGCCAGCAGCCACGGAGGACTAGCGGAATACAATGAGCAGTTCTTC
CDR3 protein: CASSHGGLAEYNEQFF

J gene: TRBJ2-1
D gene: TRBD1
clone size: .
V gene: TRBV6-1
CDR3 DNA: TGTGCCAGCAGTGATCCTAGCGGACAGGGGGGGTTTGGGACCTACAATGAGCAGTTCTTC
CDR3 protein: CASSDPSGQGGFGTYNEQFF

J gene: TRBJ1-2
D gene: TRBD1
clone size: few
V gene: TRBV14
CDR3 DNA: TGTGCCAGCAGCCAAGAAGTAGTCCGGGACAGAAAAACCTATGGCTACACCTTC
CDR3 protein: CASSQEVVRDRKTYGYTF

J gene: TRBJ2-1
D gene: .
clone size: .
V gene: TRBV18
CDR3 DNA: TGTGCCAGCTCACCACCCGGTAGCTCCTACAATGAGCAGTTCTTC
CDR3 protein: CASSPPGSSYNEQFF

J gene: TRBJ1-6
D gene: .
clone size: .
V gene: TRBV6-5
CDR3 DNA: TGTGCCAGCAGTTATCTACAGGGCGCCAATAATTCACCCCTCCACTTT
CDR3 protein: CASSYLQGANNSPLHF

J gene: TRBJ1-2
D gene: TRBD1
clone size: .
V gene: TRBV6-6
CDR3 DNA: TGTGCCAGCACCGAAACAGGGGCTAACTATGGCTACACCTTC
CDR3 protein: CASTETGANYGYTF

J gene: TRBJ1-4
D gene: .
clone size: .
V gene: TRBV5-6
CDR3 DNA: TGTGCCAGCAGCTTACAGGGATCTCGGGCTAATGAAAAACTGTTTTTT
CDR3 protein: CASSLQGSRANEKLFF

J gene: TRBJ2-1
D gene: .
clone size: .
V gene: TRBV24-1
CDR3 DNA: TGTGCCACCAGTGATTTTCGGGGCAGGGGGGAGAATGAGCAGTTCTTC
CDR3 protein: CATSDFRGRGENEQFF

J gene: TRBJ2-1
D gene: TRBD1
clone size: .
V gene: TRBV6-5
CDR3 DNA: TGTGCCAGCAGCGCCGGGCAGGGGGTATACCATGAGCAGTTCTTC
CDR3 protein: CASSAGQGVYHEQFF

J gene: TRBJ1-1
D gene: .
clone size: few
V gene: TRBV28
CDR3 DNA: TGTGCCAGCAGTTTATGGAAGAGGGAAGCTTTCTTT
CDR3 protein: CASSLWKREAFF

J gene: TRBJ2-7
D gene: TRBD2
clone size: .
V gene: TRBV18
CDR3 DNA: TGTGCCAGCTCACCTCTAGCGGGGGGTGGCTACGAGCAGTACTTC
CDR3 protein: CASSPLAGGGYEQYF

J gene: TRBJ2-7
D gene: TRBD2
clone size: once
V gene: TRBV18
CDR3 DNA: TGTGCCAGCTCACCAACCGGGACTAGCGGCTACGAGCAGTACTTC
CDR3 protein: CASSPTGTSGYEQYF